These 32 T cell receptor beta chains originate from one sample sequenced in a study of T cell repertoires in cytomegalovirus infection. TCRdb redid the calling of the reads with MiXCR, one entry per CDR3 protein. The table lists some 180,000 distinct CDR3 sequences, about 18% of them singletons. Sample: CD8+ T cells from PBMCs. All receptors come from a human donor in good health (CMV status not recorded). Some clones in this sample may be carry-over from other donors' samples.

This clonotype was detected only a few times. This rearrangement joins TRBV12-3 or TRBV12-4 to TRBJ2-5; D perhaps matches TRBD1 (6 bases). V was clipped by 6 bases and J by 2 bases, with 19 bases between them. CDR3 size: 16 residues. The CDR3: CASRKDLGGLQETQYF. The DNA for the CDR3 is TGTGCCAGCAGAAAGGACCTTGGGGGCCTACAAGAGACCCAGTACTTC.

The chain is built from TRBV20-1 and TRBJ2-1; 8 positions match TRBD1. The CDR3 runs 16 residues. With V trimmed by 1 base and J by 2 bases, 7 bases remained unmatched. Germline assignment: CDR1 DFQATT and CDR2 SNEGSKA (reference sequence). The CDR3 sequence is CSARGPEDRAYNEQFF. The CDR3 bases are TGCAGTGCTAGAGGGCCTGAGGACAGGGCCTACAATGAGCAGTTCTTC.

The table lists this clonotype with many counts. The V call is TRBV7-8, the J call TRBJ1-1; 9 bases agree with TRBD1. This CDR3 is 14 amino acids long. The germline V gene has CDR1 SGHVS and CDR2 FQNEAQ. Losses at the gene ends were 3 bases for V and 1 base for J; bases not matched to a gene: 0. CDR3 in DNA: TGTGCCAGCAGCTTGGACAGGGGGAACACTGAAGCTTTCTTT. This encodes CASSLDRGNTEAFF.

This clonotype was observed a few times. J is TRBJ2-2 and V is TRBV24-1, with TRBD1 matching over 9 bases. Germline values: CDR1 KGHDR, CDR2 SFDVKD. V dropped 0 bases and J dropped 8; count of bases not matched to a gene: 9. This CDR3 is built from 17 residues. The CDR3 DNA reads TGTGCCACCAGTGATTTGGAAACAGGGGGCCTTTCAGGGGAGCTGTTTTTT. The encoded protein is CATSDLETGGLSGELFF.

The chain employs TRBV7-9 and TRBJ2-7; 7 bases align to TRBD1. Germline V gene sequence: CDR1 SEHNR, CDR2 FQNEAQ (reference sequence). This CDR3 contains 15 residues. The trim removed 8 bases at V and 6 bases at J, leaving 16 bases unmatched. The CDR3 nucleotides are TGTGCCAGCGAGGCCTTAACAGGGGCCGCAAGCGAGCAGTACTTC. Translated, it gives CASEALTGAASEQYF. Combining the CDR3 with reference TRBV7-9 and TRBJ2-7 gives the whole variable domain DTGVSQNPRHKITKRGQNVTFRCDPISEHNRLYWYRQTLGQGPEFLTYFQNEAQLEKSRLLSDRFSAERPKGSFSTLEIQRTEQGDSAMYLCASEALTGAASEQYFGPGTRLTVT.

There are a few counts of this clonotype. The CDR3 region is CASSYSTGQGHFDTDTQYF. In DNA, the CDR3 is TGTGCCAGCAGTTACTCGACGGGACAGGGCCATTTCGACACAGATACGCAGTATTTT. This chain uses TRBV6-5 with TRBJ2-3; TRBD1 agrees at 9 bases. Unmatched junction bases numbered 12, after V lost 0 bases and J lost 2 bases. The CDR3 runs 19 residues. In germline, CDR1 is MNHEY, CDR2 SVGAGI.

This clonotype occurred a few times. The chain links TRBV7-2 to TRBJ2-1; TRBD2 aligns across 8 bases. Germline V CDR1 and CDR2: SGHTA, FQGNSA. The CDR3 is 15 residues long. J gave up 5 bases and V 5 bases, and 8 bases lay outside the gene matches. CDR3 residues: CASSPRGGKNNEQFF. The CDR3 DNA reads TGTGCCAGCAGCCCCCGGGGGGGGAAAAACAATGAGCAGTTCTTC.

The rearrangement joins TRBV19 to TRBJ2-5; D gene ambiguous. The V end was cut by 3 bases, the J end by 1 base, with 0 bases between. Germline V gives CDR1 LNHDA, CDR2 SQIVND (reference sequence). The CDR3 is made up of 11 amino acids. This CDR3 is CASSIQETQYF. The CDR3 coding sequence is TGTGCCAGTAGTATCCAAGAGACCCAGTACTTC.

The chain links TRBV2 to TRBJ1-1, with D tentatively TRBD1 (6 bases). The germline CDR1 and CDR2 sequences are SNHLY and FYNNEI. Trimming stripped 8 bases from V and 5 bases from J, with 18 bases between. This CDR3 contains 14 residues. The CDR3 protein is CASPLGRGKTEAFF. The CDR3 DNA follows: TGTGCCAGCCCATTAGGAAGGGGGAAGACTGAAGCTTTCTTT.

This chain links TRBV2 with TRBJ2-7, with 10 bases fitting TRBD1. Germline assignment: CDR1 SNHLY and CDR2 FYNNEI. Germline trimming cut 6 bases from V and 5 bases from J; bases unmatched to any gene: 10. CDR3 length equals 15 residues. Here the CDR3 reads CASSPPGQGIHEQYF. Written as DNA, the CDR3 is TGTGCCAGCAGCCCTCCGGGACAGGGGATCCACGAGCAGTACTTC.

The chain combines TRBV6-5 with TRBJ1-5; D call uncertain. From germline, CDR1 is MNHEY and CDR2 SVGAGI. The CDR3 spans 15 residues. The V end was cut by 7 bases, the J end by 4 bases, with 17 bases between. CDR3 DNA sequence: TGTGCCAGCACCCGCCACGCTTCGGGGAATCAGCCCCAGCATTTT. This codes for CASTRHASGNQPQHF.

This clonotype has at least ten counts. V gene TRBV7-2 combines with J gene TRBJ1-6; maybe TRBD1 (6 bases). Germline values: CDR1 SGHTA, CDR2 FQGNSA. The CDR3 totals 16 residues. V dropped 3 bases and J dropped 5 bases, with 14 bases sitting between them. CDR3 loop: CASSLNRVTNNSPLHF. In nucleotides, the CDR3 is TGTGCCAGCAGCTTGAACAGGGTAACAAATAATTCACCCCTCCACTTT.

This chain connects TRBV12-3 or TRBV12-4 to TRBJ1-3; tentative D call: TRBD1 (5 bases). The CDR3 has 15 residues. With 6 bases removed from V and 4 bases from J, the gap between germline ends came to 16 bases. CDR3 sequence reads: CASRPRAGWGNTIYF. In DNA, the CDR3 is TGTGCCAGCAGACCGCGGGCAGGGTGGGGAAACACCATATATTTT.

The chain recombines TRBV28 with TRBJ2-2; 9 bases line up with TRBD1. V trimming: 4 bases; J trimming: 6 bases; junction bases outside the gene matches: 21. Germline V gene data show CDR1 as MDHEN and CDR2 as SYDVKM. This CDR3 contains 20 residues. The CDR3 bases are TGTGCCAGCAGTTCCATCTGGACAGGGGCCAACTCTGGGGTTTCCGGGGAGCTGTTTTTT. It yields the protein CASSSIWTGANSGVSGELFF. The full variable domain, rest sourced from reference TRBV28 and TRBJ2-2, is DVKVTQSSRYLVKRTGEKVFLECVQDMDHENMFWYRQDPGLGLRLIYFSYDVKMKEKGDIPEGYSVSREKKERFSLILESASTNQTSMYLCASSSIWTGANSGVSGELFFGEGSRLTVL.

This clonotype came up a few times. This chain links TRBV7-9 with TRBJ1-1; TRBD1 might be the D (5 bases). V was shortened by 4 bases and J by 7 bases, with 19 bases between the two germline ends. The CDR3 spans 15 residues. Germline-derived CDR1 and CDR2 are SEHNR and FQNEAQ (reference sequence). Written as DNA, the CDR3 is TGTGCCAGCAGCTCGGGGCCGTGGTTACCAGGTGAAGCTTTCTTT. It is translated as CASSSGPWLPGEAFF. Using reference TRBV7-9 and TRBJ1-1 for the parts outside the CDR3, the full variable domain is DTGVSQNPRHKITKRGQNVTFRCDPISEHNRLYWYRQTLGQGPEFLTYFQNEAQLEKSRLLSDRFSAERPKGSFSTLEIQRTEQGDSAMYLCASSSGPWLPGEAFFGQGTRLTVV.

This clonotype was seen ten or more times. As DNA, the CDR3 is TGTGCCAGCGTTAACCCGGACAGGGTTTACACTGAAGCTTTCTTT. Translation gives CASVNPDRVYTEAFF. The chain recombines TRBV7-8 with TRBJ1-1, with 8 bases that match TRBD1. The CDR3 extends over 15 amino acids. Germline loops: CDR1 SGHVS, CDR2 FQNEAQ. V trimming: 8 bases; J trimming: 3 bases; junction bases outside the gene matches: 11.

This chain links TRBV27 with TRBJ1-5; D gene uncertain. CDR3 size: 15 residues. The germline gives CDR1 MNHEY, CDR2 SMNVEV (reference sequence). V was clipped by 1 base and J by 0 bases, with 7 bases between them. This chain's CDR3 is CASSLWTGSNQPQHF. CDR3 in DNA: TGTGCCAGCAGTTTATGGACGGGTAGCAATCAGCCCCAGCATTTT.

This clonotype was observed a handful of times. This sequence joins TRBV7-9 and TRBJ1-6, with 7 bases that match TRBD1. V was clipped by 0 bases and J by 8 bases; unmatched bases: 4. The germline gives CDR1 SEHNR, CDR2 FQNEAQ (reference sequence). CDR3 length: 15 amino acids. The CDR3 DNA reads TGTGCCAGCAGCTTAGCCCAGGGGGTCGATTCACCCCTCCACTTT. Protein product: CASSLAQGVDSPLHF.

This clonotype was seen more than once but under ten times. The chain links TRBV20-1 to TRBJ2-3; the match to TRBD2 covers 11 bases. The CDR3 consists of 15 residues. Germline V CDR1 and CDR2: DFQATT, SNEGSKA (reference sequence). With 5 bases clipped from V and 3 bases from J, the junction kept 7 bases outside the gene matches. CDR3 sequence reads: CSALDLAGGTDTQYF. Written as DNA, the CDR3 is TGCAGTGCTTTAGACCTAGCGGGGGGAACAGATACGCAGTATTTT.

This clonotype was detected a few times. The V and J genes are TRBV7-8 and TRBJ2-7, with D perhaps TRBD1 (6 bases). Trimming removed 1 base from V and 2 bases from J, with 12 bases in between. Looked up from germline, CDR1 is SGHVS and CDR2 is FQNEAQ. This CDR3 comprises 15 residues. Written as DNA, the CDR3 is TGTGCCAGCAGCTTAGTGCGACAGGCTACCTACGAGCAGTACTTC. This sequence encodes CASSLVRQATYEQYF. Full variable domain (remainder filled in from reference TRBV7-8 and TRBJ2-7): GAGVSQSPRYKVAKRGQDVALRCDPISGHVSLFWYQQALGQGPEFLTYFQNEAQLDKSGLPSDRFFAERPEGSVSTLKIQRTQQEDSAVYLCASSLVRQATYEQYFGPGTRLTVT.

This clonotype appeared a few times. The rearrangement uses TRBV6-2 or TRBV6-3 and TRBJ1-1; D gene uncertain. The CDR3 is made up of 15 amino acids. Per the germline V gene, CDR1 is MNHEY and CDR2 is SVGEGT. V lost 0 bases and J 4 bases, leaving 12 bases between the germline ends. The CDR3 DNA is TGTGCCAGCAGTTACTCGCCCGGGAAGTCCACTGAAGCTTTCTTT. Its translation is CASSYSPGKSTEAFF.

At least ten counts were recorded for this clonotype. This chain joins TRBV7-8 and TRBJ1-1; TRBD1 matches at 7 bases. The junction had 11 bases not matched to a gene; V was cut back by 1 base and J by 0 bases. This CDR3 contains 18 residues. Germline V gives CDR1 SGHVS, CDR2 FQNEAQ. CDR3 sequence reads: CASSLGGRGRGMNTEAFF. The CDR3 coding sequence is TGTGCCAGCAGCTTAGGAGGGAGGGGGCGAGGGATGAACACTGAAGCTTTCTTT.

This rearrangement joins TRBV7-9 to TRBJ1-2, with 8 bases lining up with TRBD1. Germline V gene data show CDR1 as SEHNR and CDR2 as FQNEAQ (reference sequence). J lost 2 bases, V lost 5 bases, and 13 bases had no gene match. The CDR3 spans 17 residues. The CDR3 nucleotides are TGTGCCAGCAGCCTTTCCGGGACAGGCCTCTCCAACTATGGCTACACCTTC. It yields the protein CASSLSGTGLSNYGYTF.

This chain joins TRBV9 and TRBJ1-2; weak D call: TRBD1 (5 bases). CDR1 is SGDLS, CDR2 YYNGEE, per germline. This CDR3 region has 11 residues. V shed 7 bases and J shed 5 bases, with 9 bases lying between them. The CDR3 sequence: CASGTVYGYTF. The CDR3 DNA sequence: TGTGCCAGCGGGACGGTTTATGGCTACACCTTC.

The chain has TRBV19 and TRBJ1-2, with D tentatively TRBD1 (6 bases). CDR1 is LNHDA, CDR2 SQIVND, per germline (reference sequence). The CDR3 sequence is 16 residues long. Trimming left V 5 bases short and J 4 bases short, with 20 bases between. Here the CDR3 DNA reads TGTGCCAGTAGTTCCGATCCGGGGGCTTATCGCTATGGCTACACCTTC. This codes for CASSSDPGAYRYGYTF.

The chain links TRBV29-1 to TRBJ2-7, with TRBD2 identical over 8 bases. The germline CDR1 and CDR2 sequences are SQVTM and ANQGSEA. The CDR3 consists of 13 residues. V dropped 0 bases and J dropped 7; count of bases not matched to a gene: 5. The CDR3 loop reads CSVEDGGGREQYF. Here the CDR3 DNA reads TGCAGCGTTGAAGATGGCGGGGGGAGAGAGCAGTACTTC.

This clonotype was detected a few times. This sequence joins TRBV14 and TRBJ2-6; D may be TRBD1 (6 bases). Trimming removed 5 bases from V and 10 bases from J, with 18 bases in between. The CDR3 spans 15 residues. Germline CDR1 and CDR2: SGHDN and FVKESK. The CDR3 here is CASSAIRGRGNVLTF. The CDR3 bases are TGTGCCAGCAGCGCCATCCGGGGTAGGGGGAACGTCCTGACTTTC.

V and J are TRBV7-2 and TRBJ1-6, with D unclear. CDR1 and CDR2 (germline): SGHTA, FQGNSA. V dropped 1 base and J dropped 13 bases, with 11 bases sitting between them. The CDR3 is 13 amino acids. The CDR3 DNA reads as TGTGCCAGCAGCTTAGGCTTATCGGCTCCCCTCCACTTT. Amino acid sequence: CASSLGLSAPLHF.

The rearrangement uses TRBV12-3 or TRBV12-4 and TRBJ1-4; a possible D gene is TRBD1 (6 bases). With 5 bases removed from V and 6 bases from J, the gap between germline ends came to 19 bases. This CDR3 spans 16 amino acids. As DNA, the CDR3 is TGTGCCAGCAGTGGATACCTACAGGGAAGAGATGAAAAACTGTTTTTT. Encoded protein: CASSGYLQGRDEKLFF.

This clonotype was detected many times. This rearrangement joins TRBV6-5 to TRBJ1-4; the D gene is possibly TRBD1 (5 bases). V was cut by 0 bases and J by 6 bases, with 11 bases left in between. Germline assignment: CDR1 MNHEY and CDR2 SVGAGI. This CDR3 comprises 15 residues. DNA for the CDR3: TGTGCCAGCAGTTACTCGGGGCGTTTGGATGAAAAACTGTTTTTT. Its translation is CASSYSGRLDEKLFF.

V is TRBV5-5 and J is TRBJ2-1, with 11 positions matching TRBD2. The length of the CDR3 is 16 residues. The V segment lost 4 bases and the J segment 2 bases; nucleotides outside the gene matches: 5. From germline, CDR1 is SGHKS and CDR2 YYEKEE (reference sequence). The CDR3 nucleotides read TGTGCCAGCAGCAGGGATAGCGGGGGGGCCTACAATGAGCAGTTCTTC. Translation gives CASSRDSGGAYNEQFF.

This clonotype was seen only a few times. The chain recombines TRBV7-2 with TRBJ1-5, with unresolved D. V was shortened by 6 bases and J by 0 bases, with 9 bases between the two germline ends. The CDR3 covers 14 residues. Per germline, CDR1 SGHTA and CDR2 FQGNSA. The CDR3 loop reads CASRTDDSNQPQHF. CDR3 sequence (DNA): TGTGCCAGCAGAACGGACGATAGCAATCAGCCCCAGCATTTT.